This is a list of T cell receptor beta chains from one sample in a study of cytomegalovirus exposure and HLA in healthy donors. Using immunoSEQ multiplex PCR, the repertoire was profiled, and TCRdb retains in-frame clones only, with some absent. The sample includes some 180,000 clones, roughly 74% seen only once; the top ten take approximately 2.9%. Sequencing used PBMCs. All receptors come from a female donor in good health and CMV-seronegative. The CDR3 runs from the conserved cysteine through the conserved F or W. Each record gives: clone size, D gene, J gene, V gene, CDR3 DNA, CDR3 protein. A D gene is named only where the DNA matches it firmly. Size values are once, few and many counts, or a class for expanded clones, and some rows have none.

-	-	TRBJ2-3	TRBV5-1	TGCGCCAGCAGCTTGAACGGGGATACGCAGTATTTT	CASSLNGDTQYF
-	-	TRBJ2-7	TRBV29-1	TGCAGCGTTTCGACAGGAGCCACCTACGAGCAGTACTTC	CSVSTGATYEQYF
-	TRBD1	TRBJ1-4	TRBV19	TGTGCCAGTAGTATAACAGGGGTCGATGAAAAACTGTTTTTT	CASSITGVDEKLFF
once	TRBD2	TRBJ2-2	TRBV7-2	TGTGCCAGCAGCCTACTAGCGGGAGTGGTCGGGGAGCTGTTTTTT	CASSLLAGVVGELFF
-	-	TRBJ2-5	TRBV27	TGTGCCAGCAGTTTAGGCGGCAGACTCAGCGAGACCCAGTACTTC	CASSLGGRLSETQYF
-	-	TRBJ1-1	TRBV29-1	TGCAGCGTTGAAGATCGGCAGGGTGGCGACACTGAAGCTTTCTTT	CSVEDRQGGDTEAFF
-	TRBD1	TRBJ2-1	TRBV6-1	TGTGCCAGCATCCAGGGGGTATGGAGCAATGAGCAGTTCTTC	CASIQGVWSNEQFF
few	-	TRBJ2-7	TRBV7-8	TGTGCCAGCAGCTTACGGCGGGCCATGACCTACGAGCAGTACTTC	CASSLRRAMTYEQYF
few	TRBD2	TRBJ2-2	TRBV10-3	TGTGCCATCGGGCTAGCGGGGCTAACCGGGGAGCTGTTTTTT	CAIGLAGLTGELFF
-	-	TRBJ1-2	TRBV19	TGTGCCAGTAGTATTTCCGCGGGGAACCAGAGGTATGGCTACACCTTC	CASSISAGNQRYGYTF
once	-	TRBJ2-1	TRBV4-1	TGCGCCAGCAGCCTAAGGGGCTCCTACAATGAGCAGTTCTTC	CASSLRGSYNEQFF
-	-	TRBJ2-3	TRBV6-6	TGTGCCAGCAGCCTCGTCGATACGCAGTATTTT	CASSLVDTQYF
few	TRBD2	TRBJ2-5	TRBV7-2	TGTGCCAGCAGCTGGCGGGAGGTGGAGACCCAGTACTTC	CASSWREVETQYF
-	-	TRBJ1-5	TRBV28	TGTGCCGCCGGGGTGGGCGATCAGCCCCAGCATTTT	CAAGVGDQPQHF
-	-	TRBJ1-6	TRBV7-2	TGTGCCAGCAGCTTAGGCGGCGGGGGCAGATCACCCCTCCACTTT	CASSLGGGGRSPLHF
once	TRBD2	TRBJ2-3	TRBV7-2	TGTGCCAGCAGCTTGGAACTAGCGGGGGGCACGCAGTATTTT	CASSLELAGGTQYF
once	-	TRBJ1-5	TRBV27	TGTGCCAGCAGTCCTCAGGGAAGTCATCAGCCCCAGCATTTT	CASSPQGSHQPQHF
-	-	TRBJ1-6	TRBV7-8	TGTGCCAGCAGCTTCAGGACAGTGGGGAATTCACCCCTCCACTTT	CASSFRTVGNSPLHF
-	-	TRBJ1-1	TRBV6-1	TGTGCCAGCAGTGCGCGTCCACTGAACACTGAAGCTTTCTTT	CASSARPLNTEAFF
-	TRBD2	TRBJ2-7	TRBV7-2	TGTGCCAGCAGCTTTAGCGGGGGTGGGAACGAGCAGTACTTC	CASSFSGGGNEQYF
-	TRBD2	TRBJ2-7	TRBV15	TGTGCCACCAGCAGAGATCCCAGGGCGGGGGACGAGCAGTACTTC	CATSRDPRAGDEQYF
-	TRBD1	TRBJ1-6	TRBV7-2	TGTGCCAGCAGCTTTGGGACAGGGGATTCACCCCTCCACTTC	CASSFGTGDSPLHF
-	-	TRBJ2-7	TRBV5-8	TGTGCCAGCAGTCACCAACGGGAATCCTACGAGCAGTACTTC	CASSHQRESYEQYF
-	-	TRBJ1-5	TRBV2	TGTGCCAGCAGTGAAGACCGCGGGAATCAGCCCCAGCATTTT	CASSEDRGNQPQHF
few	TRBD1	TRBJ1-2	TRBV9	TGTGCCAGCAGCGTAGAGGGGGGGACAGGAGCGACCTTCTTC	CASSVEGGTGATFF
few	TRBD1	TRBJ1-2	TRBV9	TGTGCCAGCAGCACCCGCGGACAGGCCTATGGCTACACCTTC	CASSTRGQAYGYTF
-	-	TRBJ2-2	TRBV11-2	TGTGCCAGCAGCTCCCTGTGGTTTAGCACCGGGGAGCTGTTTTTT	CASSSLWFSTGELFF
-	TRBD1	TRBJ2-7	TRBV30	TGTGCCTGGACTCTCGGGACAGGCTCCTACGAGCAGTACTTC	CAWTLGTGSYEQYF
once	TRBD2	TRBJ2-7	TRBV28	TGTGCCAGCACCGCCCGCACTAGCGGGTCCTACGAGCAGTACTTC	CASTARTSGSYEQYF
-	-	TRBJ2-1	TRBV7-2	TGTGCCAGCAGCTTACTACCGGGGGGCCCCTCCTACAATGAGCAGTTCTTC	CASSLLPGGPSYNEQFF
-	TRBD1	TRBJ1-2	TRBV19	TGTGCCAGTAGCGACAGGGGGCAGGGCTACACCTTC	CASSDRGQGYTF
-	-	TRBJ2-6	TRBV7-2	TGTGCCAGCAGCCTAGGAGGAGTTCCTGGGGCCAACGTCCTGACTTTC	CASSLGGVPGANVLTF
-	-	TRBJ2-1	TRBV10-3	TGTGCCGTCCTACCAGACACCTACAATGAGCAGTTCTTC	CAVLPDTYNEQFF
-	-	TRBJ1-2	TRBV10-3	TGTGCCATCAGTGATGGAGCAGGACTAGCTAACTATGGCTACACCTTC	CAISDGAGLANYGYTF
once	-	TRBJ1-2	TRBV28	TGTGCCAGCAGTTTTCTCCCCGGAGACTACACCTTC	CASSFLPGDYTF
once	-	TRBJ1-5	TRBV19	TGTGCCAGTAGTATGACAGGTACAAGCAATCAGCCCCAGCATTTT	CASSMTGTSNQPQHF
-	-	TRBJ2-7	TRBV7-2	TGTGCCAGCAGCTCAGACAGGAGTGCCTACGAGCAGTACTTC	CASSSDRSAYEQYF
few	-	TRBJ2-2	TRBV6-5	TGTGCCACCACCCAGAGGATAGCGAACACCGGGGAGCTGTTTTTT	CATTQRIANTGELFF
-	-	TRBJ2-3	TRBV9	TGTGCCAGCAGCGTAGCAGGAAGCACAGATACGCAGTATTTT	CASSVAGSTDTQYF
-	-	TRBJ1-1	TRBV30	TGTGCCTGGAGTGTTCGCTCCCGGGCTGAAGCTTTCTTT	CAWSVRSRAEAFF
-	-	TRBJ1-2	TRBV18	TGTGCCAGCTCACCGAATGATTTGGACTATGGCTATACCTTC	CASSPNDLDYGYTF
-	TRBD1	TRBJ2-3	TRBV7-2	TGTGCCAGCAGCGCCGGACAGGGGGCGGGAGATACGCAGTATTTT	CASSAGQGAGDTQYF